This T cell receptor beta chain emerged from a study of identical twins (dated by TCRdb to the mid-2010s). The study in broad terms: TCR alpha and beta repertoires from monozygotic twins, unrelated adults of various ages and cord blood were deep-sequenced to test whether fetal clonotypes persist. To rule out contamination, the twin experiments were replicated at different times with different library preparation protocols.

The library relied on 5' RACE. The sample was run on an Illumina HiSeq 2000. Template switching introduced a universal primer binding site; the final cDNA contained a unique molecular identifier, enabling accurate counting of TCR cDNA molecules. Specific primers in the conserved constant-segment region were used to synthesize first-strand cDNA for TCR alpha and beta chains. Each cDNA library was double barcoded, with a SMART-Mk sample barcode plus Illumina barcodes, to control for contamination. TruSeq adapter sequences along with Illumina sample barcodes were introduced in two successive PCR steps. The TCR alpha and beta cDNA libraries were sequenced on the Illumina HiSeq platform using custom primers. Processing in the source paper ran as follows. Unique molecular identifiers were extracted from raw reads with MiGEC, and CDR3 positions were determined with MiXCR. For each individual, recombination models were inferred using an EM algorithm with the repgenHMM and IGoR tools. Shared clonotype analysis was performed with the tcR package in R, normalizing sharing by the product of cloneset sizes. To study raw recombination without the effects of thymic and clonal selection, out-of-frame nonproductive sequences were analyzed. The public sequencing data were trimmed at Q25 with fastp and processed into clonotypes with MiXCR by TCRdb, which kept only in-frame beta chains. Merged by CDR3 protein, the rows form single entries marked with the most common genes and DNA. These V and J calls originate from TCRdb's pipeline instead of the authors' own analysis. The sample records some 560,000 distinct CDR3 sequences, roughly 9.9% of which are singletons. Of the sample, 2.5% to 3.5% is held by the ten largest clones.

Per the germline V gene, LGHNA is the CDR1 and YNFKEQ is the CDR2. The V end loses 0 bases and the J end loses 2 bases, and a stretch of 10 bases separates them. Measured from the cysteine to the phenylalanine, the CDR3 is 15 residues long. The DNA shown is the 45-base CDR3, in frame from base 1. Only healthy Caucasian donors were included. The twin cohort consisted of three pairs of female monozygotic twins, all aged roughly 18 to 30 years. RNA for TCR libraries was isolated from peripheral blood mononuclear cells. This clonotype has only a few counts. The antigen it recognizes is unknown. No much larger clonotype is one base removed from it; base qualities were not supplied. Overall study outcomes, separate from this receptor: Compared with coincidental sharing between unrelated individuals, out-of-frame TCR alpha sequences shared between twins showed an excess of sequences with low generation probability. Recombination models systematically underestimated out-of-frame TCR alpha sharing in monozygotic twins but agreed with sharing between unrelated individuals. Abundant cord blood beta clonotypes carried fewer insertions; young adult naive repertoires showed a weaker similar trend, while memory repertoires showed none. A weaker excess of twin sharing was found in beta out-of-frame sequences because the signal-to-noise ratio was lowered by fewer shared sequences. Zero-insertion analyses could be partly confounded by invariant T cells such as MAIT and iNKT, although diverse VJ usage argued against such confounding for most clonotypes. Because the same donors could not be followed over many years, conclusions were based on cross-sectional statistical analysis.

These records were also assigned to another study, of yellow fever vaccine responses in identical twins. The second study's authors report: According to the authors, in identical twins the way T cells responded to vaccination appeared partly convergent and partly personalized. The study precisely tracked vaccine-responding T cell clones in identical twins.

The sequencing input was PBMCs. This clonotype originated in a woman in her late teens or twenties in good health. The sequence is built from TRBV4-2 and TRBJ2-5; TRBD2 is a possible D gene, resting on 6 matching bases. This receptor has the CDR3 CASSQEQDYQETQYF. The nucleotide sequence is TGTGCCAGCAGCCAAGAGCAGGACTATCAAGAGACCCAGTACTTC.